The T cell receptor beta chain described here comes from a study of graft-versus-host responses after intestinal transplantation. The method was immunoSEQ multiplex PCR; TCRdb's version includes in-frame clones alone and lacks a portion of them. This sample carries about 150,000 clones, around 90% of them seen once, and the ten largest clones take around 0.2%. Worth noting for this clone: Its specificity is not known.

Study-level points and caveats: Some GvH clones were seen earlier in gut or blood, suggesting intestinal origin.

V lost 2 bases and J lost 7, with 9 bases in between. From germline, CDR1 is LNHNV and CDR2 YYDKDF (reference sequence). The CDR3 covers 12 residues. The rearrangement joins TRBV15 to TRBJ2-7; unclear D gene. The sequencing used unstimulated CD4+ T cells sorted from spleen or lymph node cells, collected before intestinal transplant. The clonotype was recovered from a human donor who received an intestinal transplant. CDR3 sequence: CATSRSTTEQYF. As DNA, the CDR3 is TGTGCCACCAGCAGATCTACTACAGAGCAGTACTTC.